This T cell receptor beta chain was captured in a study of CD8+ T cells in alopecia areata. About the study: Tofacitinib lasted 6 to 18 months, then 6 months off drug. The share of scalp area affected provided the severity score for treated patients.

Germline loops: CDR1 SEHNR, CDR2 FQNEAQ (reference sequence). V shed 1 base and J shed 1 base, with 2 bases lying between them. The CDR3 totals 13 residues. The sequencing template was cDNA reverse transcribed from extracted RNA. Generated by immunoSEQ multiplex PCR, the TCRdb table keeps only in-frame clones and is missing some. The repertoire holds under 150,000 clones, with approximately 57% as singletons. The treatment was: oral pan-JAK inhibitor, 5-10 mg twice daily. Study findings and constraints: Lesional scalp exceeded normal scalp in clonality, especially in alopecia totalis/universalis. Under tofacitinib, numerous expanded lesional clonotypes remained detectable in scalp and blood.

Concerning this clone: Its matching antigen is unknown.

The source is a human donor with alopecia areata. This sample comprised CD4+ T cells sorted from blood, obtained at week 4, from a patient treated with tofacitinib. The chain links TRBV7-9 to TRBJ1-5; D remains ambiguous. CDR3 nucleotides: TGTGCCAGCAGCTTAGAGAGCAATCAGCCCCAGCATTTT. This encodes CASSLESNQPQHF.